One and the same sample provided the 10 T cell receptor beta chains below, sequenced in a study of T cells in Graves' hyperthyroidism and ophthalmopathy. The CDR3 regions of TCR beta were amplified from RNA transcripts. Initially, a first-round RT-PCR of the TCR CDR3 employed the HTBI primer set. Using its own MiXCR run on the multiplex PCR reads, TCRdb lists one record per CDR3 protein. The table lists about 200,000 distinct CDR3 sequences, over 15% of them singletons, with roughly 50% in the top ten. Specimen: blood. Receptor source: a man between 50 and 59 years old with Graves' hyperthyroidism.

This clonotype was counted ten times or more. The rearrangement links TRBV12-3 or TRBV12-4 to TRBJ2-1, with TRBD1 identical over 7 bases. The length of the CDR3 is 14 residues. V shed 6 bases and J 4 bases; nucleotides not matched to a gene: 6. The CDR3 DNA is TGTGCCAGCAGACCCGGGACAGCTTACAATGAGCAGTTCTTC. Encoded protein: CASRPGTAYNEQFF.

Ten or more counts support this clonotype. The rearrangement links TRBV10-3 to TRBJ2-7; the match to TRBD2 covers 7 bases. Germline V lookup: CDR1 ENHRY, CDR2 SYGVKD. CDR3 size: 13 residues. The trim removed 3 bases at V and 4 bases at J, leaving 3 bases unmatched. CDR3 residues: CAISDQGGYEQYF. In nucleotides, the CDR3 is TGTGCCATCAGTGACCAGGGAGGGTACGAGCAGTACTTC.

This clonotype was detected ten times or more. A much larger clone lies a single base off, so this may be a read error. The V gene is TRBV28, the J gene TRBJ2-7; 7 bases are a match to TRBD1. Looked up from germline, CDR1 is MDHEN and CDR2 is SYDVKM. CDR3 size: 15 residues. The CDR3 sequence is CASSIDRDSSYKQYF. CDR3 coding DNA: TGTGCCAGCAGTATCGACCGGGACAGCTCCTACAAGCAGTACTTC. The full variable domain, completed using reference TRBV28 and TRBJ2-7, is DVKVTQSSRYLVKRTGEKVFLECVQDMDHENMFWYRQDPGLGLRLIYFSYDVKMKEKGDIPEGYSVSREKKERFSLILESASTNQTSMYLCASSIDRDSSYKQYFGPGTRLTVT.

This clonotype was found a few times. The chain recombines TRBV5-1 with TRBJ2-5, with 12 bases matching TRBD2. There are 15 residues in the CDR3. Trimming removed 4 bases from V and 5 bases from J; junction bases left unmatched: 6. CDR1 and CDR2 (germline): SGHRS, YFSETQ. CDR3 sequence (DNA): TGCGCCAGCAGCGACGGCGGGACTAGCGGGGAGACCCAGTACTTC. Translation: CASSDGGTSGETQYF.

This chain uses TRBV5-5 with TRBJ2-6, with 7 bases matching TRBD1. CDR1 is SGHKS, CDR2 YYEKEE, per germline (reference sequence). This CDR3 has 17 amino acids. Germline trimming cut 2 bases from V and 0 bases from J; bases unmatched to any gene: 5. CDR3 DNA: TGTGCCAGCAGCTTTCGACAGGGTGCCTCTGGGGCCAACGTCCTGACTTTC. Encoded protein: CASSFRQGASGANVLTF.

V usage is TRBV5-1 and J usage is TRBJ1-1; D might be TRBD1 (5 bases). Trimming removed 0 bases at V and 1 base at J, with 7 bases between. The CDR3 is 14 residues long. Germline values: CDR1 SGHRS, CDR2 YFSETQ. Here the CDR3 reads CASSLATGNTEAFF. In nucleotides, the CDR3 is TGCGCCAGCAGCTTGGCCACAGGGAACACTGAAGCTTTCTTT.

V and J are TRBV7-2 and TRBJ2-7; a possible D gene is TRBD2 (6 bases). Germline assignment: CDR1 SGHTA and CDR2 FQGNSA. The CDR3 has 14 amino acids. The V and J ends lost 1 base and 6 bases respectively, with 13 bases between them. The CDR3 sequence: CASSLERGNREQYF. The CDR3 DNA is TGTGCCAGCAGCTTAGAGCGCGGGAATCGCGAGCAGTACTTC. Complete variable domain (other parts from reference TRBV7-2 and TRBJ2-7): GAGVSQSPSNKVTEKGKDVELRCDPISGHTALYWYRQSLGQGLEFLIYFQGNSAPDKSGLPSDRFSAERTGGSVSTLTIQRTQQEDSAVYLCASSLERGNREQYFGPGTRLTVT.

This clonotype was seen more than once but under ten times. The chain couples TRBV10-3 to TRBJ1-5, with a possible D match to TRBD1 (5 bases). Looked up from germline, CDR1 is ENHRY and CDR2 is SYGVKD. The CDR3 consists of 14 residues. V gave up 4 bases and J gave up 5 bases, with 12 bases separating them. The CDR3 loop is CAISVGGRDQPQHF. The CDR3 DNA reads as TGTGCCATCAGTGTTGGGGGTCGAGATCAGCCCCAGCATTTT.

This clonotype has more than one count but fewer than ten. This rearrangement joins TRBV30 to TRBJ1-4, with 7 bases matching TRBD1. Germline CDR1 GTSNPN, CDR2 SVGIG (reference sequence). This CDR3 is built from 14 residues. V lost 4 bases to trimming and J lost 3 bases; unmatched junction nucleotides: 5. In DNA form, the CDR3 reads TGTGCCTGGAACCCCGGGACAGCTAATGAAAAACTGTTTTTT. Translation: CAWNPGTANEKLFF.

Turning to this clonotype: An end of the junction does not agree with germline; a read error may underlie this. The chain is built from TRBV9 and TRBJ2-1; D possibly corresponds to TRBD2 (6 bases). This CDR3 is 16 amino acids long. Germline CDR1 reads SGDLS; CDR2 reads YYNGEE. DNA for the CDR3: TGTGCCAGCCGCGTAGCTTCAGGGACTTCCTACAATGAGCAGTTCTTC. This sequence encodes CASRVASGTSYNEQFF.